The 4 T cell receptor beta chains listed next were all sequenced from one sample in a study of Ad26.COV2.S vaccination and SARS-CoV-2 variants (dated by TCRdb to the early 2020s). Library preparation was by the immunoSEQ multiplex PCR assay. The source is immuneACCESS, and TCRdb retained only in-frame sequences with V and J called. Part of the clones is not carried over; for the studies checked, unresolved V genes explain less than half of this, and the remainder is unexplained. In this sample the table shows hundreds of thousands of clones, 87% of which occur a single time. The top ten constitute 3% to 4% of the sample. Per the publication, the treatment or condition label means: roughly 19 received Ad26.COV2.S at low or high dose, single or two shots; 5 received placebo; per-sample allocation not given. Repertoires of vaccine and placebo recipients were sequenced from samples collected on day 63 after the first injection.

Specimen: peripheral blood, collected in a trial of Ad26.COV2.S vaccine versus placebo. The source is a person aged 18-65 years who received the Ad26.COV2.S COVID-19 vaccine or a placebo.

The chain joins TRBV5-4 to TRBJ1-1; D gene ambiguous. Trimming removed 2 bases from V and 7 bases from J, with 21 bases in between. Looked up from germline, CDR1 is SGHNT and CDR2 is YYREEE (reference sequence). CDR3 length equals 16 residues. The CDR3 DNA reads as TGTGCCAGCAGCTTTACTCCCGGGAGTCACGGAGATGAAGCTTTCTTT. Translated, it gives CASSFTPGSHGDEAFF.

This clone was seen only once. The chain recombines TRBV5-8 with TRBJ1-1; possibly TRBD1 for D (6 bases). Germline CDR1 and CDR2: SGHTS and YDEGEE. Trimming removed 4 bases at V and 4 bases at J, with 11 bases between. This CDR3 comprises 13 residues. CDR3 in amino acids: CASSARGGTEAFF. The CDR3 DNA reads as TGTGCCAGCAGCGCAAGGGGGGGCACTGAAGCTTTCTTT.

The chain couples TRBV10-2 to TRBJ1-4; D call uncertain. The CDR3 is 12 amino acids. Trimming removed 7 bases at V and 4 bases at J, with 7 bases between. Germline V gene data show CDR1 as WSHSY and CDR2 as SAAADI. CDR3 DNA: TGCGCCAGCAAACAGAATAATGAAAAACTGTTTTTT. Translation: CASKQNNEKLFF.

The chain couples TRBV27 to TRBJ2-3; tentative D call: TRBD2 (7 bases). V was pared by 5 bases and J by 2 bases, with 23 bases between. This CDR3 region has 18 residues. CDR1 MNHEY and CDR2 SMNVEV come from the germline V gene (reference sequence). DNA of the CDR3: TGTGCCAGCAGTACGATACCCCCAGGCGGGGGCAACACAGATACGCAGTATTTT. Protein sequence: CASSTIPPGGGNTDTQYF.